The clone carrying this TCR beta chain was seen ten or more times. This CDR3 has 16 amino acids. Per the germline V gene, CDR1 is SGHRS and CDR2 is YFSETQ. The trim removed 6 bases at V and 6 bases at J, leaving 11 bases unmatched. This sample stems from a study of CD8 T cells in ankylosing spondylitis. TCRdb reanalysed the 5' RACE reads using MiXCR and keeps one entry per CDR3 protein. This sample has around 250,000 distinct CDR3 sequences, with over 8.5% found just once. Sequencing was done on a sample of blood, either unsorted or a sorted T cell fraction (not recorded which). This receptor was obtained from a male donor with ankylosing spondylitis or in good health (not recorded which). This chain links TRBV5-1 with TRBJ2-1; 11 bases agree with TRBD2. CDR3 region: CASKSQLAGGLNEQFF. The CDR3 nucleotides are TGCGCCAGCAAGTCCCAGCTAGCGGGGGGCCTCAATGAGCAGTTCTTC.